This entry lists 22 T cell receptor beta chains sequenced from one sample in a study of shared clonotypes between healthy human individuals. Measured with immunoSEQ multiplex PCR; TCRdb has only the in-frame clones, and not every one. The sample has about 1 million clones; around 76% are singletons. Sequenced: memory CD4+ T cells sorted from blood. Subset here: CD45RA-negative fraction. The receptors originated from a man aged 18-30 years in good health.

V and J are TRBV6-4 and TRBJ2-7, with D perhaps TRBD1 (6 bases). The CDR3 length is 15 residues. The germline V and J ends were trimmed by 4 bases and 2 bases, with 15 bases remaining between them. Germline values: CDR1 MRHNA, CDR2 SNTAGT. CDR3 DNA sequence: TGTGCCAGCAGTGGAGGTAGGGGGTATACCTACGAGCAGTACTTC. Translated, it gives CASSGGRGYTYEQYF.

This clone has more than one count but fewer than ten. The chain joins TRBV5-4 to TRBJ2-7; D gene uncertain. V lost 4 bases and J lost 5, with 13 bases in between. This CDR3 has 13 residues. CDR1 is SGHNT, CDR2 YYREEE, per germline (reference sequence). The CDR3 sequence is CASSPTGRNEQYF. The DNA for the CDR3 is TGTGCCAGCAGCCCTACCGGGCGTAACGAGCAGTACTTC.

The CDR3 nucleotides are TGTGCCAGCAGCCAAGGTGCCGACGGCAATGAGCAGTTCTTC. Encoded protein: CASSQGADGNEQFF. V usage is TRBV4-2 and J usage is TRBJ2-1; D call uncertain. The CDR3 spans 14 residues. The germline gives CDR1 LGHNA, CDR2 YNFKEQ. The V end was cut by 1 base, the J end by 6 bases, with 10 bases between.

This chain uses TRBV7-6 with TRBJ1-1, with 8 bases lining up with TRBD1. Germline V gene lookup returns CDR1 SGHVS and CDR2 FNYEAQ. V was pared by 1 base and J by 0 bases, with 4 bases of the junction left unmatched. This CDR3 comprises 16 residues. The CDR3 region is CASSLGGTGMNTEAFF. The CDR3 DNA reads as TGTGCCAGCAGCTTAGGGGGGACAGGAATGAACACTGAAGCTTTCTTT.

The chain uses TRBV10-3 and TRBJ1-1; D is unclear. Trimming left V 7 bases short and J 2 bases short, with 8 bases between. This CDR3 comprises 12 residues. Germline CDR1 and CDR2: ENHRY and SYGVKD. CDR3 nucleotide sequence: TGTGCCATCAATCGAGACAACACTGAAGCTTTCTTT. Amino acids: CAINRDNTEAFF.

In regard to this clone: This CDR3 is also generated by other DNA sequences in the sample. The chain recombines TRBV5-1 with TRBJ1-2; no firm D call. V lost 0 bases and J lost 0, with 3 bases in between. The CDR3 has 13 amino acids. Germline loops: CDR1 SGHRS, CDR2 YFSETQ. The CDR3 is CASSLAPNYGYTF. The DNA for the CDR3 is TGCGCCAGCAGCTTGGCTCCTAACTATGGCTACACCTTC.

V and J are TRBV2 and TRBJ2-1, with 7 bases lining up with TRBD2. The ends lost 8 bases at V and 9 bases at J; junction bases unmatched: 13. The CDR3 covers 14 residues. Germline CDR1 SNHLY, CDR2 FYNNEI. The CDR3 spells CASRSVGASGEQFF. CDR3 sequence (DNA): TGTGCCAGCCGGTCGGTCGGGGCTAGCGGTGAGCAGTTCTTC.

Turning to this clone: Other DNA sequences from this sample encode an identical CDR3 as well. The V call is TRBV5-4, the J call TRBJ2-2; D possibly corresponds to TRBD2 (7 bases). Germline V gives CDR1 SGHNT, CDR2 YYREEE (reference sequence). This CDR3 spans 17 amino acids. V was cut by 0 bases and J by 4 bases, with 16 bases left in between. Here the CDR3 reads CASSLASRGGGTGELFF. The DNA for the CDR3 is TGTGCCAGCAGCTTGGCATCTAGGGGGGGTGGCACCGGGGAGCTGTTTTTT.

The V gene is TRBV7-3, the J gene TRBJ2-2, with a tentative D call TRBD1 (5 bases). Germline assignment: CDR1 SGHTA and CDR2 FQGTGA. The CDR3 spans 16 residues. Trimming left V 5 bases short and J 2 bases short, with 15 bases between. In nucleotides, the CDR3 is TGTGCCAGCAGCCAAAGAGCGACAGCAAACACCGGGGAGCTGTTTTTT. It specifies CASSQRATANTGELFF.

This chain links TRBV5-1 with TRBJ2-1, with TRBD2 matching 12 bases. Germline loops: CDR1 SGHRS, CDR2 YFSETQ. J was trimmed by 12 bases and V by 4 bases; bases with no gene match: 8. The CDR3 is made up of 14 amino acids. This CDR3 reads CASSPEGGLAGQFF. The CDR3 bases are TGCGCCAGCAGCCCGGAGGGGGGACTAGCGGGGCAGTTCTTC.

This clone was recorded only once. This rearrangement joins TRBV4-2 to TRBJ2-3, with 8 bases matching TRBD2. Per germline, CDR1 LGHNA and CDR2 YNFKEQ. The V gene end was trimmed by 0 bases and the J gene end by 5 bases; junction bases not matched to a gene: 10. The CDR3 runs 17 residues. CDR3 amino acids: CASSQDLRGGQQDTQYF. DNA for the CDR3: TGTGCCAGCAGCCAAGATTTACGGGGGGGCCAGCAAGATACGCAGTATTTT.

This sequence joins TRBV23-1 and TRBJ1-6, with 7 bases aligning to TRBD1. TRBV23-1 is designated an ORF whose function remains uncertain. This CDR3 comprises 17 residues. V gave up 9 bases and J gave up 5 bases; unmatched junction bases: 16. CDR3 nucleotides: TGCGCCAGTCATTTACGGATCCCGGGACAGCATAATTCACCCCTCCACTTT. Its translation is CASHLRIPGQHNSPLHF.

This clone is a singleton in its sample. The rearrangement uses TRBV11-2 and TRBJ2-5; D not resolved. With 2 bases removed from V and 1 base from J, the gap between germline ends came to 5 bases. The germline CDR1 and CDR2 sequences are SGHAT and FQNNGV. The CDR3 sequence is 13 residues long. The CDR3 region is CASSLKVQETQYF. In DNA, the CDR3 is TGTGCCAGCAGCTTAAAAGTCCAAGAGACCCAGTACTTC. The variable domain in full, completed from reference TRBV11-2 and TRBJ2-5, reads EAGVAQSPRYKIIEKRQSVAFWCNPISGHATLYWYQQILGQGPKLLIQFQNNGVVDDSQLPKDRFSAERLKGVDSTLKIQPAKLEDSAVYLCASSLKVQETQYFGPGTRLLVL.

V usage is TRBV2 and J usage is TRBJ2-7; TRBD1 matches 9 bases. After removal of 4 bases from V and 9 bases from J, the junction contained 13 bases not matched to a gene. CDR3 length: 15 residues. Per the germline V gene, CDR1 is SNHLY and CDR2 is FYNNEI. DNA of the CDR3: TGTGCCAGCAGTGGGGAGCCGGGACAGGGTGTTCCGCAGTACTTC. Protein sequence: CASSGEPGQGVPQYF.

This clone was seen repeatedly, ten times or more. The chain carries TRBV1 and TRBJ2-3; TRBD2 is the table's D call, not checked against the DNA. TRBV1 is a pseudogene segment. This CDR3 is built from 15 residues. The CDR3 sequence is CTSSQESSRSDTQYF. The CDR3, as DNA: TGCACCAGCAGCCAAGAAAGTAGCAGATCAGATACGCAGTATTTT.

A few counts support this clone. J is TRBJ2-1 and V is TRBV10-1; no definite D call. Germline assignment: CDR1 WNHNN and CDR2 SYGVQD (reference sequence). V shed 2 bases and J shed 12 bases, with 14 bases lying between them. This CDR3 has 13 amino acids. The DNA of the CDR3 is TGCGCCAGCAGTGAGAGAAACGAGCGTGGGCAGTTCTTC. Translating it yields CASSERNERGQFF.

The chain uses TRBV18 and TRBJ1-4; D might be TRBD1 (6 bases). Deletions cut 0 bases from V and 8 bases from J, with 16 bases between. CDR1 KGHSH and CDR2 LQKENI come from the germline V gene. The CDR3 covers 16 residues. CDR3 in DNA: TGTGCCAGCTCACCACCGGTCCGGACCCAGGGGGAAAAACTGTTTTTT. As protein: CASSPPVRTQGEKLFF.

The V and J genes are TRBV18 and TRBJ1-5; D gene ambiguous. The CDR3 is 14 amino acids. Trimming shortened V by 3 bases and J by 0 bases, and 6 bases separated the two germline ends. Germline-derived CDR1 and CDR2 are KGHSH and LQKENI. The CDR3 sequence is CASSPLDSNQPQHF. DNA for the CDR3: TGTGCCAGCTCACCTTTGGATAGCAATCAGCCCCAGCATTTT. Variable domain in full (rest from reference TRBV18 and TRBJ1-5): NAGVMQNPRHLVRRRGQEARLRCSPMKGHSHVYWYRQLPEEGLKFMVYLQKENIIDESGMPKERFSAEFPKEGPSILRIQQVVRGDSAAYFCASSPLDSNQPQHFGDGTRLSIL.

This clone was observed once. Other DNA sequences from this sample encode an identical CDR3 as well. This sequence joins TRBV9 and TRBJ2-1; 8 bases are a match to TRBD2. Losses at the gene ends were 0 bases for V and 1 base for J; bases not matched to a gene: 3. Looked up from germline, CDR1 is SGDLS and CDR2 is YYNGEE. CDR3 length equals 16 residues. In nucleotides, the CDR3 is TGTGCCAGCAGCGTAGGTGGCGGGGGGTCCTACAATGAGCAGTTCTTC. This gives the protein CASSVGGGGSYNEQFF.

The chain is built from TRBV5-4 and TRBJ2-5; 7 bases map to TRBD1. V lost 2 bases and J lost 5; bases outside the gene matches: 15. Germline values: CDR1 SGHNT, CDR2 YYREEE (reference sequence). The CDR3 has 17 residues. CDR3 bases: TGTGCCAGCAGCTTAGGGGGCGGAGTAGTGTCTTCGGAGACCCAGTACTTC. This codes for CASSLGGGVVSSETQYF. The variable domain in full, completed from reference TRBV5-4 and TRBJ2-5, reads ETGVTQSPTHLIKTRGQQVTLRCSSQSGHNTVSWYQQALGQGPQFIFQYYREEENGRGNFPPRFSGLQFPNYSSELNVNALELDDSALYLCASSLGGGVVSSETQYFGPGTRLLVL.

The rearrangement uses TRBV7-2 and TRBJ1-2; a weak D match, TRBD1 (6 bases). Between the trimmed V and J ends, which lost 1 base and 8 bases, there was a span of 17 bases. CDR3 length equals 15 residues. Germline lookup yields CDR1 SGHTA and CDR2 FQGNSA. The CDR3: CASSLGRQRGDGYTF. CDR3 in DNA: TGTGCCAGCAGCTTAGGTAGACAGAGGGGGGACGGCTACACCTTC.

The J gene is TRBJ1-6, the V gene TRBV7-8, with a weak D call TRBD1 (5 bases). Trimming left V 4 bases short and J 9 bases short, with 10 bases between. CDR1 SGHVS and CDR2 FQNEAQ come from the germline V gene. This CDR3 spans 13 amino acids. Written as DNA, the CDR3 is TGTGCCAGCAGCTCCGAGGGGTCTTCACCCCTCCACTTT. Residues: CASSSEGSSPLHF.